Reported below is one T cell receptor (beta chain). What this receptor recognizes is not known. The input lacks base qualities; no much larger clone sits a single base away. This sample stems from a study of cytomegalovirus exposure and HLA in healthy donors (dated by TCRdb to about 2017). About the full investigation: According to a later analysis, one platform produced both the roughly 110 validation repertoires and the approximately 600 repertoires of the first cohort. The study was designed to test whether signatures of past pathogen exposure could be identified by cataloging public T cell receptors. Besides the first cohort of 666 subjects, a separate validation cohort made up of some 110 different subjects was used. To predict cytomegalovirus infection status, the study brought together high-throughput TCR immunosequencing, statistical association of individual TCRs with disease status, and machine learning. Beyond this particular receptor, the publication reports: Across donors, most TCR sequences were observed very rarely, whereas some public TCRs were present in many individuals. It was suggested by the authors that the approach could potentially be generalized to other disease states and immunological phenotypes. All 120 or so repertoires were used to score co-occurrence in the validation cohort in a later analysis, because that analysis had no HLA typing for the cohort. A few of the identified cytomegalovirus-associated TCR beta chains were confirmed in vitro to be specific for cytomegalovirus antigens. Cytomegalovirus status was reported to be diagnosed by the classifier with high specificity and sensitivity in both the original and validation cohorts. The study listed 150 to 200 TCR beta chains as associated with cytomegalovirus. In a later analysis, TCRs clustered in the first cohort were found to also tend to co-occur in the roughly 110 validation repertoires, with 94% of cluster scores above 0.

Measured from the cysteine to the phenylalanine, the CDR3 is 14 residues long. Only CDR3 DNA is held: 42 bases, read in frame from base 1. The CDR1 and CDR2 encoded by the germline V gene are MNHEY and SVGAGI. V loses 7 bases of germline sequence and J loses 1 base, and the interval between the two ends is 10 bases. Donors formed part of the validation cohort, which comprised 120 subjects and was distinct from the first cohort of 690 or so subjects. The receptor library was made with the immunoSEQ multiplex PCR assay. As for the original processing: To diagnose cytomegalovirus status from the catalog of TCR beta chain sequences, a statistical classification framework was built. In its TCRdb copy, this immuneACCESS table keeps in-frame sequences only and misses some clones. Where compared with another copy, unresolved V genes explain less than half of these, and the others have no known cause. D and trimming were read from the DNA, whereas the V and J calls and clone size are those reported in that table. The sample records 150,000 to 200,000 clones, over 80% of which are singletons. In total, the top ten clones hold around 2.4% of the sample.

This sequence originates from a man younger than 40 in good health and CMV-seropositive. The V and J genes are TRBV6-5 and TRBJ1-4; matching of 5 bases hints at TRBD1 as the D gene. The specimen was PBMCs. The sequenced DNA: TGTGCCAGCACCGAGACAGTAACTAATGAAAAACTGTTTTTT. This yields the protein CASTETVTNEKLFF.